This T cell receptor beta chain was found in a study of T cells in women clearing cervical HPV infection. Study-level information: Cases' blood sampling followed lesion detection by median about 150 days (90 to 200).

Here immunoSEQ multiplex PCR was the method, and the copy in TCRdb shows in-frame clones only, minus some. The table counts fewer than 15,000 clones; roughly 25% lies in the top ten. CDR1 SGHVS and CDR2 FNYEAQ come from the germline V gene. CDR3 length equals 15 residues. V lost 1 base, J lost 2 bases, and 3 bases stayed unmatched. About this clone itself: The CDR3 end lies 3 residues beyond the end of the read and is filled in from the germline J gene.

The chain has TRBV7-6 and TRBJ2-3; 7 bases align to TRBD1. The receptor comes from a woman aged 18 to 75 with a cervical HPV16 infection that either progressed to CIN3+ or cleared (not recorded which). The sequenced sample was blood buffy coat. The CDR3: CASSLETGYTDTQYF. The CDR3 DNA, read in part, is TGTGCCAGCAGCTTAGAGACAGGGTACACAGATACG. The entire variable domain, with the rest obtained from reference TRBV7-6 and TRBJ2-3, is as follows: GAGVSQSPRYKVTKRGQDVALRCDPISGHVSLYWYRQALGQGPEFLTYFNYEAQQDKSGLPNDRFSAERPEGSISTLTIQRTEQRDSAMYRCASSLETGYTDTQYFGPGTRLTVL.